The 21 T cell receptor beta chains below come from one sample, sequenced in a study of technical replicates of blood from a handful of donors. Profiling relied on immunoSEQ multiplex PCR, and the TCRdb table lists in-frame clones only, not all of them. The repertoire holds about 82,000 clones, roughly 95% seen once, with 0.37% in the top ten. The sequenced sample was T cells isolated from PBMCs. These receptors were taken from a human donor in good health.

The chain couples TRBV12-5 to TRBJ1-1, with D possibly matching TRBD1 (6 bases). Germline CDR1 is LGHNT and CDR2 is FRNRAP. The germline V and J ends were trimmed by 0 bases and 1 base, with 18 bases remaining between them. CDR3 length: 18 amino acids. CDR3 amino acids: CASGLVRYRVTRNTEAFF. CDR3 coding DNA: TGTGCTAGTGGTTTGGTACGATACAGGGTAACGAGGAACACTGAAGCTTTCTTT.

To note about this clone: A junction boundary mismatches the germline segment, possibly from a read error. The chain is built from TRBV13 and TRBJ2-7; tentatively, D is TRBD1 (6 bases). Germline V lookup: CDR1 PRHDT, CDR2 FYEKMQ (reference sequence). CDR3 length: 12 residues. The CDR3 loop reads CASSNMGDICHF. The CDR3 nucleotides read TGTGCCAGCAGTAACATGGGGGACATCTGCCACTTC.

A remark on this clone: No DNA is shown, since the ends of the CDR3 on it are uncertain; the CDR3 is the one TCRdb lists. CDR3 amino acids: CASSVSGQGSYEQYF. The gene calls are TRBV9 and TRBJ2-7; the table's D gene call, TRBD1, was not cross checked with the DNA. Germline-derived CDR1 and CDR2 are SGDLS and YYNGEE. The length of the CDR3 is 15 amino acids, counting both ends.

The V call is TRBV29-1, the J call TRBJ1-2, with D perhaps TRBD1 (5 bases). The CDR3 totals 12 residues. Germline values: CDR1 SQVTM, CDR2 ANQGSEA. The V and J ends lost 3 bases and 3 bases respectively, with 8 bases between them. CDR3 sequence: CSVDGQYYGYTF. In DNA, the CDR3 is TGCAGCGTTGATGGACAATACTATGGCTACACCTTC.

The rearrangement uses TRBV7-6 and TRBJ2-1; TRBD2 agrees at 9 bases. The J segment lost 5 bases and the V segment lost 5 bases, leaving 13 bases of the junction unmatched. In germline, CDR1 is SGHVS, CDR2 FNYEAQ. The CDR3 contains 17 residues. The CDR3 protein is CASSPTPQREVDNEQFF. The CDR3 DNA sequence: TGTGCCAGCAGCCCCACTCCTCAGCGGGAGGTGGACAATGAGCAGTTCTTC.

This clone has only one observation. The CDR3 is CASSFWDKNTEAFF. As DNA, the CDR3 is TGTGCCAGCAGCTTTTGGGACAAGAACACTGAAGCTTTCTTT. V is TRBV7-9 and J is TRBJ1-1; D might be TRBD1 (6 bases). This CDR3 has 14 residues. The V end was cut by 3 bases, the J end by 1 base, with 9 bases between. Germline V CDR1 and CDR2: SEHNR, FQNEAQ (reference sequence).

CDR3 sequence reads: CASSWGGVREKLFF. The CDR3 bases are TGTGCCAGCAGTTGGGGGGGAGTTCGTGAAAAACTGTTTTTT. The rearrangement links TRBV27 to TRBJ1-4; tentative D call: TRBD1 (5 bases). V was cut by 4 bases and J by 7 bases, with 13 bases left in between. This CDR3 is 14 amino acids long. The V gene's germline CDR1 is MNHEY and CDR2 SMNVEV (reference sequence).

The chain employs TRBV5-4 and TRBJ2-2, with D perhaps TRBD2 (5 bases). The germline gives CDR1 SGHNT, CDR2 YYREEE (reference sequence). Trimming removed 3 bases from V and 6 bases from J, with 12 bases in between. CDR3 length equals 14 residues. CDR3 nucleotide sequence: TGTGCCAGCAGCTCAGGCGCTAGCCCCGGGGAGCTGTTTTTT. Its protein is CASSSGASPGELFF.

This chain uses TRBV28 with TRBJ1-3; tentatively, D is TRBD1 (6 bases). V lost 6 bases and J 0 bases, leaving 15 bases between the germline ends. CDR1 and CDR2 from the germline V gene are MDHEN and SYDVKM. The CDR3 is 16 amino acids. The CDR3 DNA is TGTGCCAGCAGCCTTGAAACAGGGTTCTCTGGAAACACCATATATTTT. Protein product: CASSLETGFSGNTIYF.

The J gene is TRBJ2-7, the V gene TRBV30, with a tentative D call TRBD2 (6 bases). This CDR3 comprises 14 residues. V was pared by 2 bases and J by 3 bases, with 14 bases between. The germline gives CDR1 GTSNPN, CDR2 SVGIG (reference sequence). CDR3 region: CAWSPTGLGYEQYF. The CDR3 DNA reads TGTGCCTGGAGTCCCACGGGACTTGGCTACGAGCAGTACTTC. Full variable domain (outside the CDR3, taken from reference TRBV30 and TRBJ2-7): SQTIHQWPATLVQPVGSPLSLECTVEGTSNPNLYWYRQAAGRGLQLLFYSVGIGQISSEVPQNLSASRPQDRQFILSSKKLLLSDSGFYLCAWSPTGLGYEQYFGPGTRLTVT.

The CDR3 coding sequence is TGTGCCAGCAGTTACTCGAGGCAGAACACTGAAGCTTTCTTT. This sequence encodes CASSYSRQNTEAFF. V and J are TRBV6-5 and TRBJ1-1; D is unresolved. V shed 0 bases and J shed 1 base, with 6 bases lying between them. This CDR3 is 14 amino acids long. Germline V CDR1 and CDR2: MNHEY, SVGAGI.

This CDR3 reads CASSAGTADSYEQYF. CDR3 bases: TGCGCCAGCAGCGCGGGGACGGCCGACTCCTACGAGCAGTACTTC. This chain links TRBV5-1 with TRBJ2-7; TRBD2 might be the D (6 bases). The CDR3 runs 15 residues. Germline CDR1 SGHRS, CDR2 YFSETQ. V was shortened by 4 bases and J by 0 bases, with 14 bases between the two germline ends.

This chain uses TRBV27 with TRBJ2-5; TRBD1 agrees at 9 bases. Germline CDR1 MNHEY, CDR2 SMNVEV (reference sequence). Trimming at V came to 6 bases and at J to 3 bases, leaving 2 bases not matched to a gene. The CDR3 extends over 13 amino acids. The CDR3 DNA is TGTGCCAGCAGGGGACAGGGAAAAGAGACCCAGTACTTC. Protein: CASRGQGKETQYF.

The V and J genes are TRBV6-5 and TRBJ1-1, with D hard to call. Trimming took 8 bases from V and 0 from J, leaving 7 bases between them. The CDR3 consists of 12 residues. Germline V lookup: CDR1 MNHEY, CDR2 SVGAGI. CDR3 sequence reads: CASSGLNTEAFF. CDR3 bases: TGTGCCAGCTCGGGGTTGAACACTGAAGCTTTCTTT.

The V gene is TRBV13, the J gene TRBJ2-1; 10 nucleotides align to TRBD2. Trimming at V came to 5 bases and at J to 5 bases, leaving 6 bases not matched to a gene. The CDR3 length is 15 residues. Germline V lookup: CDR1 PRHDT, CDR2 FYEKMQ (reference sequence). The CDR3 DNA is TGTGCCAGCAGCCCCGGGACTAGCGCTAACAATGAGCAGTTCTTC. Translation: CASSPGTSANNEQFF.

This clone appeared once. The chain combines TRBV27 with TRBJ2-1; 13 positions match TRBD2. Germline lookup yields CDR1 MNHEY and CDR2 SMNVEV (reference sequence). The CDR3 is 17 residues long. The J segment lost 8 bases and the V segment lost 2 bases, leaving 9 bases of the junction unmatched. DNA of the CDR3: TGTGCCAGCAGTTTAAGAGGACTAGCGGGAGAAGGCGATGAGCAGTTCTTC. It specifies CASSLRGLAGEGDEQFF.

This clone was recorded only once. The genes are TRBV30 and TRBJ1-1; D not certain. The CDR3 loop spans 13 amino acids. Looked up from germline, CDR1 is GTSNPN and CDR2 is SVGIG (reference sequence). The V end was cut by 4 bases, the J end by 1 base, with 10 bases between. The CDR3 DNA is TGTGCCTGGACATGGCAACAGAACACTGAAGCTTTCTTT. It is translated as CAWTWQQNTEAFF.

The chain links TRBV2 to TRBJ2-7, with 8 positions matching TRBD1. V lost 8 bases to trimming and J lost 5 bases; unmatched junction nucleotides: 14. This CDR3 spans 15 amino acids. Germline CDR1 and CDR2: SNHLY and FYNNEI. The CDR3 sequence: CASARRGQGQNEQYF. The CDR3 region has the DNA TGTGCCAGCGCCAGGCGAGGACAGGGACAAAACGAGCAGTACTTC.

This chain connects TRBV11-2 to TRBJ2-7; D may be TRBD1 (7 bases). This CDR3 region has 13 residues. V shed 5 bases and J shed 5 bases, with 13 bases lying between them. The germline gives CDR1 SGHAT, CDR2 FQNNGV. The CDR3 reads CASSLRGVNEQYF. CDR3 bases: TGTGCCAGCAGCCTCAGGGGGGTTAACGAGCAGTACTTC.

The V call is TRBV7-2, the J call TRBJ2-1, with 10 bases fitting TRBD2. Trimming at V came to 3 bases and at J to 4 bases, leaving 9 bases not matched to a gene. Germline lookup yields CDR1 SGHTA and CDR2 FQGNSA. This CDR3 is built from 17 residues. The chain's CDR3 is CASSLGFGAGGYNEQFF. The DNA for the CDR3 is TGTGCCAGCAGCTTGGGGTTCGGAGCGGGAGGGTACAATGAGCAGTTCTTC.

The rearrangement links TRBV10-1 to TRBJ2-1; 9 positions agree with TRBD2. CDR3 length equals 14 residues. Per germline, CDR1 WNHNN and CDR2 SYGVQD (reference sequence). V lost 7 bases, J lost 0 bases, and 1 base stayed unmatched. In DNA, the CDR3 is TGCGCCAGCAATAGCGGGGGCTCCTACAATGAGCAGTTCTTC. Translated, it gives CASNSGGSYNEQFF.